This T cell receptor (beta chain) is from a study of shared clonotypes between healthy human individuals. The J segment lost 7 bases and the V segment lost 4 bases, leaving 3 bases of the junction unmatched. Germline V gene sequence: CDR1 SQVTM, CDR2 ANQGSEA. The CDR3 totals 13 residues. Several immunoSEQ plates received, in even portions, the genomic DNA of each subset. The method was immunoSEQ multiplex PCR; TCRdb's version includes in-frame clones alone and lacks a portion of them. Here the sample spans over 400,000 clones, around 73% being singletons. Caucasian adults living in Nashville, Tennessee, provided all samples.

J is TRBJ1-4 and V is TRBV29-1; TRBD1 aligns across 10 bases. The source is a woman aged 40 to 49 in good health. Some clones in this sample may be carry-over from other donors' samples. Sequencing was performed on PBMCs. CDR3 nucleotides: TGCAGCGTTGCTGGGACAGGGGCTGAAAAACTGTTTTTT. It specifies CSVAGTGAEKLFF. The full variable domain, rest sourced from reference TRBV29-1 and TRBJ1-4, is SAVISQKPSRDICQRGTSLTIQCQVDSQVTMMFWYRQQPGQSLTLIATANQGSEATYESGFVIDKFPISRPNLTFSTLTVSNMSPEDSSIYLCSVAGTGAEKLFFGSGTQLSVL.